This TCR beta chain was identified during a study of cytomegalovirus exposure and HLA in healthy donors. Worth noting for this clone: Its antigen is as yet unknown.

Only in-frame clones appear in the TCRdb table, and some are missing; sequencing was by immunoSEQ multiplex PCR. The profile shows approximately 81,000 clones, 90% to 95% of them singletons. V was cut by 4 bases and J by 7 bases, with 14 bases left in between. The CDR3 extends over 14 amino acids. Per the germline V gene, CDR1 is LNHDA and CDR2 is SQIVND (reference sequence). Points from the study as a whole: Some TCR beta chains (roughly 150 of them) were listed as cytomegalovirus-associated.

The sequencing sample was made of PBMCs. V usage is TRBV19 and J usage is TRBJ1-5; weak D call: TRBD1 (6 bases). The receptor was derived from a man aged 18 to 30 in good health and CMV-seronegative. The CDR3 is CASSRDTLGQPQHF. The CDR3 DNA is TGTGCCAGTAGTAGGGACACCCTGGGGCAGCCCCAGCATTTT.